This T cell receptor beta chain appears in the sequencing data of a study of blood T cell repertoires in COVID-19. The wider study: The United States, Italy and Spain were the sources of the acute and convalescent COVID-19 samples. PBMCs, B-cell-depleted T cells, or T cells were the source of the cDNA or gDNA that made up the material.

The CDR3 length is 14 residues. Deletions cut 5 bases from V and 6 bases from J, with 16 bases between. Germline lookup yields CDR1 SGHAT and CDR2 FQNNGV. Original methodology: Cell counts per sample came from amplifying reference gene primers. Profiled with immunoSEQ multiplex PCR; TCRdb holds only in-frame clones, not every one. V, J and clone size reflect that table, while D and trimming were determined from the DNA. The sample lists almost 200,000 clones, approximately 86% occurring once. One Seattle source followed patients from active infection through their disease course. The chain links TRBV11-2 to TRBJ1-2, with D hard to call. This clonotype was obtained from a man aged 60 to 69 with COVID-19, enrolled during active disease. The sample comprised peripheral blood. In nucleotides, the CDR3 is TGTGCCAGCAGCCAGATCGGCAGGTCTCATGGCTACACCTTC. It encodes CASSQIGRSHGYTF.